These T cell receptor beta chains were read from a single sample in a study of graft-versus-host responses after intestinal transplantation. Here immunoSEQ multiplex PCR was the method, and the copy in TCRdb shows in-frame clones only, minus some. The top ten clones hold under 3% of a sample with more than 50,000 clones, around 90% of them seen once. The material sequenced was PBMCs, taken approximately four months after intestinal transplantation. All receptors derive from a human patient who received an intestinal transplant, so some T cells may come from the graft donor. Each CDR3 is given with its conserved first and last residue. The D gene is left open where the match is weak.

d_gene,v_gene,CDR3aa
TRBD1,TRBV5-1,CASSGGTGNSPLHF
NA,TRBV7-2,CASSLRDNHYEQYF
TRBD2,TRBV5-4,CASSLWGGYEQYF
NA,TRBV11-2,CASRTGLDTEAFF
TRBD1,TRBV7-9,CASSNTGVGDQPQHF
NA,TRBV27,CASSRQGSGELFF
NA,TRBV20-1,CSAPWTYEQYF
NA,TRBV2,CASTRGGASEKLFF
NA,TRBV28,CASSRYGYTF
NA,TRBV11-2,CASSLRNTEAFF
NA,TRBV5-4,CASSPDTDTQYF
NA,TRBV4-1,CASSQDRARSNTGELFF
TRBD2,TRBV2,CASSEVGLGVNEQYF
TRBD2,TRBV9,CASSVAARTSGTNTQYF
NA,TRBV19,CASSINSYEQYF
NA,TRBV6-5,CASSFGETQYF
NA,TRBV27,CASSLGMTKNIQYF
NA,TRBV5-1,CASSLDNNGYTF
TRBD2,TRBV5-6,CASSGGLAAYNEQFF
TRBD1,TRBV2,CASKTGLATNEKLFF
NA,TRBV4-1,CASSQGNNQETQYF
TRBD2,TRBV5-1,CASSLTASGRTGELFF
NA,TRBV5-6,CASSLVEVAGSYEQYF
TRBD2,TRBV15,CATSRGEGYEQYF
TRBD2,TRBV5-6,CASSPWRGAGNYEQYF
TRBD2,TRBV7-9,CASSFLAGNQETQYF
NA,TRBV6-5,CASSYLRMNTEAFF
NA,TRBV27,CASSFGGSYEQYF
NA,TRBV5-6,CASSLQGSLGYTF
TRBD1,TRBV5-1,CASSLGDSSYEQYF
TRBD1,TRBV6-5,CASRGLGAGGFEQYF
NA,TRBV28,CASSLLSYEQYF
NA,TRBV29-1,CSAATEFYNEQFF
NA,TRBV5-1,CASSLVPGSYEQYF
NA,TRBV27,CASSLHGSYEQYF
NA,TRBV9,CVSSVLGTRQETQYF
TRBD1,TRBV7-8,CASSGPSGTGVAYEQYF
TRBD1,TRBV28,CASRETGGYTEAFF
NA,TRBV5-1,CASSYASTNEKLFF
NA,TRBV7-9,CASSLGQDGNTIYF
NA,TRBV7-7,CASSLDRPWNTQYF
NA,TRBV15,CATSRPTNYNEQFF
TRBD1,TRBV18,CASSPTTGGSSGNTIYF
NA,TRBV7-8,CASSLIPGMNTEAFF
NA,TRBV11-2,CASSLEFTGVRGYTF
TRBD2,TRBV5-1,CASSSPGTSARRRETQYF
TRBD1,TRBV2,CASSYWTGEEETQYF
NA,TRBV27,CASSLLTGTGSYEQYF
NA,TRBV27,CASSLSPGAQDTQYF
TRBD2,TRBV6-1,CASSWTSGGDSTQYF
NA,TRBV7-9,CASSLVKPQETQYF
NA,TRBV15,CATSPRGRNGETQYF
NA,TRBV9,CASTEGLGTDTQYF
TRBD1,TRBV5-1,CASSPGQGFRNEQFF